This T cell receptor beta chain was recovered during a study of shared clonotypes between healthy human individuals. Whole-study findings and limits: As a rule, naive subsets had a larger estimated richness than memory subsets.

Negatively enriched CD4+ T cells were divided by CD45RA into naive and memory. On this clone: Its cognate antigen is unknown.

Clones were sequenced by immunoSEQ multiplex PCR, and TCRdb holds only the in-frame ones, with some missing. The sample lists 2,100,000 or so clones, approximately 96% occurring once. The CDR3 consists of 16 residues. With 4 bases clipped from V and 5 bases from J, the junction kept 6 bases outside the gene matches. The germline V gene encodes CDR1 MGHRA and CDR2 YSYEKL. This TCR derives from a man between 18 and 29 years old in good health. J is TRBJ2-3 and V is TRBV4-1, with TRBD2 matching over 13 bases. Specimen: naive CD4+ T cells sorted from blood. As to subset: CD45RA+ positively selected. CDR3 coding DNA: TGCGCCAGCAGCCTAGGACTAGCGGGAGCGTTAGATACGCAGTATTTT. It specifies CASSLGLAGALDTQYF.